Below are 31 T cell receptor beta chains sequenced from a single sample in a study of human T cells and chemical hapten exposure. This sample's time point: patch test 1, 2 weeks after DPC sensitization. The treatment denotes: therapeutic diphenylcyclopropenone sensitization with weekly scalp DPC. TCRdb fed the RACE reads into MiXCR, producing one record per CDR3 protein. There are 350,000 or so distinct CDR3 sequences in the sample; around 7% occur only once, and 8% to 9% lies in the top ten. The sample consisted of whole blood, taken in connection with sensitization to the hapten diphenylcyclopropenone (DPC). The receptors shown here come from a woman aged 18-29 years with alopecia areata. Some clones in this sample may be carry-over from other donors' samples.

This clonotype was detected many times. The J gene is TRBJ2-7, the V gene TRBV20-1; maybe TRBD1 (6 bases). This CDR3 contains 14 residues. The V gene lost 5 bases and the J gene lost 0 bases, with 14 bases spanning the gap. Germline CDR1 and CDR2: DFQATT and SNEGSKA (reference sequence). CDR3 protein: CSALGDNNSYEQYF. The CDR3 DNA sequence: TGCAGTGCTCTAGGGGACAACAACTCCTACGAGCAGTACTTC.

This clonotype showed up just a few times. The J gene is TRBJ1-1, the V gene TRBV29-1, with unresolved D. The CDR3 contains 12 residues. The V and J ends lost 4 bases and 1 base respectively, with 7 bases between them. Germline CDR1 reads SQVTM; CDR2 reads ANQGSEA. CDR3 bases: TGCAGCGTTGGGGCTGAGAACACTGAAGCTTTCTTT. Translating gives CSVGAENTEAFF.

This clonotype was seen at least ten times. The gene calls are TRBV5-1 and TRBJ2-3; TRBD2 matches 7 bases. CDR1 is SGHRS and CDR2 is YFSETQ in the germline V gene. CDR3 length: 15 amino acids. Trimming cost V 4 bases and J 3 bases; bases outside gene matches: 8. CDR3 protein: CASSQRDRSTDTQYF. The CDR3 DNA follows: TGCGCCAGCAGCCAGCGGGACCGAAGTACAGATACGCAGTATTTT.

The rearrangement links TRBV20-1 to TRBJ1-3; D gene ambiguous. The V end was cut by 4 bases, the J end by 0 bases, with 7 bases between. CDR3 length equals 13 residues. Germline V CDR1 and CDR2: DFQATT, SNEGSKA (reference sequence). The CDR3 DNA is TGCAGTGCTAAGGACGACTCTGGAAACACCATATATTTT. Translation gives CSAKDDSGNTIYF.

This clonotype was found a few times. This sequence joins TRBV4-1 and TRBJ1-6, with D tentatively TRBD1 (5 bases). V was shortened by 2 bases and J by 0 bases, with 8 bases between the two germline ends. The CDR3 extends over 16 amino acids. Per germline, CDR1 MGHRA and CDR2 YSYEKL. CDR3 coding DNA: TGCGCCAGCAGCCAACCAGGGAGCTCCTATAATTCACCCCTCCACTTT. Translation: CASSQPGSSYNSPLHF.

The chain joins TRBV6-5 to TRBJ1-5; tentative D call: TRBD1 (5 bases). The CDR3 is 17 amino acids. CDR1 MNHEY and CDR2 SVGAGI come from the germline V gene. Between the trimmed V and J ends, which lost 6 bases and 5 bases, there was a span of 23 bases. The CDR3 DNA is TGTGCCAGCAGCCTACTCGAAGGGGCCTCAGTGTATCAGCCCCAGCATTTT. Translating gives CASSLLEGASVYQPQHF.

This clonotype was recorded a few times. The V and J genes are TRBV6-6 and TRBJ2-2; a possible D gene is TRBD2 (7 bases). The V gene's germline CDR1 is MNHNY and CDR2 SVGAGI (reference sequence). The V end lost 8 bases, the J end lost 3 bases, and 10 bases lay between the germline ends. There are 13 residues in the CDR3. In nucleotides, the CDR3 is TGTGCCAGCGGGGGGGCCGACACCGGGGAGCTGTTTTTT. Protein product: CASGGADTGELFF.

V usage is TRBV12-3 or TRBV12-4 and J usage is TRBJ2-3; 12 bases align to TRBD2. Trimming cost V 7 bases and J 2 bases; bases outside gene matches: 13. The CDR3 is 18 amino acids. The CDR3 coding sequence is TGTGCCAGCAACGACAGTCCCGCTAGCGGGGGGGCCACAGATACGCAGTATTTT. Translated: CASNDSPASGGATDTQYF.

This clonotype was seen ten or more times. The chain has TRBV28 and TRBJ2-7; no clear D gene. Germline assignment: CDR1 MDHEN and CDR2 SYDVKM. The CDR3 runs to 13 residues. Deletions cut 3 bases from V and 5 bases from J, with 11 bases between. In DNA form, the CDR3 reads TGTGCCAGCAGTTTCGGCCGGCAGCACGAGCAGTACTTC. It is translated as CASSFGRQHEQYF. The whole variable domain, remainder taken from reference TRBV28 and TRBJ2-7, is DVKVTQSSRYLVKRTGEKVFLECVQDMDHENMFWYRQDPGLGLRLIYFSYDVKMKEKGDIPEGYSVSREKKERFSLILESASTNQTSMYLCASSFGRQHEQYFGPGTRLTVT.

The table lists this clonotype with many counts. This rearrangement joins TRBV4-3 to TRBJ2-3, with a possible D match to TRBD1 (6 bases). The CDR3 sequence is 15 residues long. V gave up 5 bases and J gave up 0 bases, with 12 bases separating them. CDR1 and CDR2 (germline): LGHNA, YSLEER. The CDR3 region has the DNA TGCGCCAGCAGCGGGACACCTTTTAGCACAGATACGCAGTATTTT. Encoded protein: CASSGTPFSTDTQYF.

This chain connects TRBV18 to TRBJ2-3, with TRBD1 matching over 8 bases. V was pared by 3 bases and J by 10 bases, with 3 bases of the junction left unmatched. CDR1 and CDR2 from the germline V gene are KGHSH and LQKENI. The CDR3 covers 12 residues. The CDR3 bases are TGTGCCAGCTCACCGGACAGGGTTGCGCAGTATTTT. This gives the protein CASSPDRVAQYF.

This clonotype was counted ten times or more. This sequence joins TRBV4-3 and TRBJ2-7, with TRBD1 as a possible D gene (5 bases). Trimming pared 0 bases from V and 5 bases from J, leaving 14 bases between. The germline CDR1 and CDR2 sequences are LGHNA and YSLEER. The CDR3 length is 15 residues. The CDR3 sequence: CASSQDGRIQDEQYF. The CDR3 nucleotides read TGCGCCAGCAGCCAAGATGGGCGGATACAGGACGAGCAGTACTTC.

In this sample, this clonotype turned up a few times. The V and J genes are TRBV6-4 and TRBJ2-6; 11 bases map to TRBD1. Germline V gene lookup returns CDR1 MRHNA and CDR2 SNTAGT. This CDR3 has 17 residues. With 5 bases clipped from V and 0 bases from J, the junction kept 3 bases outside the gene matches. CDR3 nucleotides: TGTGCCAGCAGTTCGGGACAGGGGGTCTCTGGGGCCAACGTCCTGACTTTC. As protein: CASSSGQGVSGANVLTF.

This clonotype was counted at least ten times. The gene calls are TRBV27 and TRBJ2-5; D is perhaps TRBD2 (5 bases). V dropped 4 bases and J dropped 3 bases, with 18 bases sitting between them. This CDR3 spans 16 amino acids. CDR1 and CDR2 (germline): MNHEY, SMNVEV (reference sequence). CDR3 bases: TGTGCCAGCAGTTGGACCTTAGCGTTAAGAGAAGAGACCCAGTACTTC. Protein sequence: CASSWTLALREETQYF.

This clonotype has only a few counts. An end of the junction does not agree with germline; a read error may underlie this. DNA of the CDR3: TGTGCTAGCAGCTTCAGCCCGAAGAGCAATGAGCAGTTCTTC. It yields the protein CASSFSPKSNEQFF. The chain combines TRBV7-7 with TRBJ2-1; the D is unclear. The CDR3 length is 14 residues. Germline V gives CDR1 SSHAT, CDR2 FNYEAQ (reference sequence).

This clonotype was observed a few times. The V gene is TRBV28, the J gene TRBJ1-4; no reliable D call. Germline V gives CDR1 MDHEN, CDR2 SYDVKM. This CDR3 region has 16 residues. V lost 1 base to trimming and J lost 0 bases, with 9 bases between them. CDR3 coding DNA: TGTGCCAGCAGTTTATCGAACCCTGCAACTAATGAAAAACTGTTTTTT. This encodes CASSLSNPATNEKLFF. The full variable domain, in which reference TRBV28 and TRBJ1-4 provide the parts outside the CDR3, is DVKVTQSSRYLVKRTGEKVFLECVQDMDHENMFWYRQDPGLGLRLIYFSYDVKMKEKGDIPEGYSVSREKKERFSLILESASTNQTSMYLCASSLSNPATNEKLFFGSGTQLSVL.

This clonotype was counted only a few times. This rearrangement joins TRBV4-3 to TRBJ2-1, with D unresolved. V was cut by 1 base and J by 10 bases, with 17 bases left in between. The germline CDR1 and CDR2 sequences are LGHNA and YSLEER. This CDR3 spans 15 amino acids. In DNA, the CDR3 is TGCGCCAGCAGCCAAGGTTCCGGCTATCAGGAGGAGCAGTTCTTC. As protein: CASSQGSGYQEEQFF.

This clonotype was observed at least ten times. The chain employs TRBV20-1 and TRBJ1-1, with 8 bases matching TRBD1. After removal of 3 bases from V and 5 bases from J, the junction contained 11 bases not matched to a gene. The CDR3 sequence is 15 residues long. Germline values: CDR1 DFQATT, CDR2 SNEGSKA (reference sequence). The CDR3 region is CSASGQGGGKTEAFF. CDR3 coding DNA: TGCAGTGCTAGTGGACAGGGCGGGGGGAAAACTGAAGCTTTCTTT.

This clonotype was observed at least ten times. The CDR3 coding sequence is TGTGCCAGCAGTGAATTTCGGATTAAGGCGCAGGGAGAATTCTACGAGCAGTACTTC. Encoded protein: CASSEFRIKAQGEFYEQYF. The chain employs TRBV25-1 and TRBJ2-7; D could derive from TRBD1 or TRBD2 (5 bases each). Trimming took 1 base from V and 3 from J, leaving 25 bases between them. Germline V gives CDR1 MGHDK, CDR2 SYGVNS. The CDR3 is 19 residues long.

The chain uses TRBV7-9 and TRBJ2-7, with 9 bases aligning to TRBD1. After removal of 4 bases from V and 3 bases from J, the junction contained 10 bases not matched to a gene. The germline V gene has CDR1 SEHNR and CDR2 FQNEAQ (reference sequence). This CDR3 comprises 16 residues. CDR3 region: CASSSFRDRVLYEQYF. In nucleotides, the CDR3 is TGTGCCAGCAGCTCGTTCCGGGACAGGGTTCTCTACGAGCAGTACTTC. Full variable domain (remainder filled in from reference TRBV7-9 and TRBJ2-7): DTGVSQNPRHKITKRGQNVTFRCDPISEHNRLYWYRQTLGQGPEFLTYFQNEAQLEKSRLLSDRFSAERPKGSFSTLEIQRTEQGDSAMYLCASSSFRDRVLYEQYFGPGTRLTVT.

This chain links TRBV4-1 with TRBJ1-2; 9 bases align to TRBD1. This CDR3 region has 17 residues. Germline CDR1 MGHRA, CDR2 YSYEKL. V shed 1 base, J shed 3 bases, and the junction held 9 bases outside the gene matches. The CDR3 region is CASSQAPGTGGDYGYTF. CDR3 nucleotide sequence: TGCGCCAGCAGCCAAGCACCCGGAACAGGGGGCGACTATGGCTACACCTTC.

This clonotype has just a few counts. Here the CDR3 reads CASSRNSEPYEQYF. Here the CDR3 DNA reads TGTGCCAGCAGTCGAAACAGCGAACCCTACGAGCAGTACTTC. V usage is TRBV6-2 or TRBV6-3 and J usage is TRBJ2-7, with D uncertain. The CDR3 has 14 amino acids. Germline CDR1 reads MNHEY; CDR2 reads SVGEGT. Trimming stripped 5 bases from V and 2 bases from J, with 13 bases between.

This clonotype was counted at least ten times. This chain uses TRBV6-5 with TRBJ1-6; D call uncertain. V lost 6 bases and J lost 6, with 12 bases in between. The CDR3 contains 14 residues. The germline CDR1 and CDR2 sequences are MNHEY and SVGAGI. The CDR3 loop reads CASSSGFSNSPLHF. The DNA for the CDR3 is TGTGCCAGCAGCTCCGGGTTCAGTAATTCACCCCTCCACTTT.

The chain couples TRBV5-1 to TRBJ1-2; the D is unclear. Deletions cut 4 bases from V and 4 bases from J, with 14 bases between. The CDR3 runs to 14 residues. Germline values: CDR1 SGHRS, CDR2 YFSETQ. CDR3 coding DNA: TGCGCCAGCAGCCCCCCCTCCCAAGGCTATGGCTACACCTTC. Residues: CASSPPSQGYGYTF.

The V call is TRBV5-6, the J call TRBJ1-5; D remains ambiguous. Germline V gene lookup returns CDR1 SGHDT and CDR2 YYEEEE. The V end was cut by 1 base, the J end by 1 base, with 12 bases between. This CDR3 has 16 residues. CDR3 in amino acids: CASSLFIGVSNQPQHF. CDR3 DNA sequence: TGTGCCAGCAGCTTGTTTATCGGGGTAAGCAATCAGCCCCAGCATTTT.

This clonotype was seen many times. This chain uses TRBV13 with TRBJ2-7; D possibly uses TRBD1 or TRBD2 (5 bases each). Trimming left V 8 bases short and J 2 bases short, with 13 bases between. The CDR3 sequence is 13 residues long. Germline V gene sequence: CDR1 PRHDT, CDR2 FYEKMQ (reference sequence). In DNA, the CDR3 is TGTGCCAGCTGCCGGGACGGAGCCTACGAGCAGTACTTC. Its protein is CASCRDGAYEQYF. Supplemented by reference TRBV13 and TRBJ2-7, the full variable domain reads AAGVIQSPRHLIKEKRETATLKCYPIPRHDTVYWYQQGPGQDPQFLISFYEKMQSDKGSIPDRFSAQQFSDYHSELNMSSLELGDSALYFCASCRDGAYEQYFGPGTRLTVT.

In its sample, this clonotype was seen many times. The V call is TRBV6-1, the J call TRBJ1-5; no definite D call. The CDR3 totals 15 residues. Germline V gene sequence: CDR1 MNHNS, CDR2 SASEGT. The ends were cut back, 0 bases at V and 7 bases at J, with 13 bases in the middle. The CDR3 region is CASSEASREGQPQHF. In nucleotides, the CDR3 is TGTGCCAGCAGTGAAGCATCAAGGGAAGGCCAGCCCCAGCATTTT.

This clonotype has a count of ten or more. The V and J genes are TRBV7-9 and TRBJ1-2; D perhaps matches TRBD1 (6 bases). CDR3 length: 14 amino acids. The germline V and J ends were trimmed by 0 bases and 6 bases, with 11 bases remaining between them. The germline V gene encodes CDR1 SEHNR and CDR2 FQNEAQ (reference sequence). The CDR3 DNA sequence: TGTGCCAGCAGCTTAGCGGGGGCGCGAGATGGCTACACCTTC. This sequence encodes CASSLAGARDGYTF.

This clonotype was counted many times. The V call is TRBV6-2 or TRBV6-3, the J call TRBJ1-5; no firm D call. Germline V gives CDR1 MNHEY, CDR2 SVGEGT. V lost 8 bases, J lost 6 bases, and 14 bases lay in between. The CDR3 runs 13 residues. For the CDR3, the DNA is TGTGCCAGCCAACGGGCCGACATTCAGCCCCAGCATTTT. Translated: CASQRADIQPQHF.

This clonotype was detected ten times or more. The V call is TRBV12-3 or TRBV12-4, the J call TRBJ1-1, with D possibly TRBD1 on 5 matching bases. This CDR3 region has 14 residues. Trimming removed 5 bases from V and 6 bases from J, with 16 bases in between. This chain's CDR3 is CASSPQGRRAEAFF. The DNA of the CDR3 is TGTGCCAGCAGTCCCCAGGGACGTAGGGCTGAAGCTTTCTTT.

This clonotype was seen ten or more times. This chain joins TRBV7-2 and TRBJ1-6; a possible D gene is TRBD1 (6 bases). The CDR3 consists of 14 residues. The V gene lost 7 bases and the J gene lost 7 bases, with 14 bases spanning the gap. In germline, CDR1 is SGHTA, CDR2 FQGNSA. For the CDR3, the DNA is TGTGCCAGCACCCTGAGCAGGGGCAATTCACCCCTCCACTTT. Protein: CASTLSRGNSPLHF. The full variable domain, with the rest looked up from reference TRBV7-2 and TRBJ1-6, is GAGVSQSPSNKVTEKGKDVELRCDPISGHTALYWYRQSLGQGLEFLIYFQGNSAPDKSGLPSDRFSAERTGGSVSTLTIQRTQQEDSAVYLCASTLSRGNSPLHFGNGTRLTVT.